A selection of T cell receptor beta chains follows, all from one sample in a study of blood T cells in healthy people across ages. MiXCR, applied by TCRdb to the 5' RACE reads, yields one record per CDR3 protein. The sample includes about 1.8 million distinct CDR3 sequences, roughly 49% of them seen just once. Sequenced material: blood. Every receptor here comes from a woman aged 35 to 49 in good health. Each CDR3 is given with its conserved first and last residue. A D gene is named only where the DNA matches it firmly. Size values are once, few and many counts, or a class for expanded clones, and some rows have none.

>TRBD1|TRBV2|-|TRBJ2-1
CASIRDSRNEQFF
TGTGCCAGCATCAGGGACAGCCGGAATGAGCAGTTCTTC
>-|TRBV6-2/TRBV6-3|-|TRBJ1-5
CASSYSENNWSNQPQHF
TGTGCCAGCAGTTACTCGGAAAATAACTGGAGCAATCAGCCCCAGCATTTT
>TRBD1|TRBV20-1|-|TRBJ1-2
CSARGTGGWSNYGYTF
TGCAGTGCTAGGGGGACAGGGGGTTGGTCTAACTATGGCTACACCTTC
>-|TRBV4-3|few|TRBJ2-5
CASSQSALSRGETQYF
TGCGCCAGCAGCCAAAGTGCGCTCTCCAGGGGAGAGACCCAGTACTTC
>TRBD2|TRBV20-1|-|TRBJ2-1
CSARDTGRNEQFF
TGCAGTGCTAGAGATACCGGGAGGAATGAGCAGTTCTTC
>-|TRBV20-1|few|TRBJ2-5
CSARGVRELQETQYF
TGCAGTGCTAGAGGGGTCAGGGAACTTCAAGAGACCCAGTACTTC
>-|TRBV4-1|-|TRBJ1-2
CASSHAPSLPGHGYTF
TGCGCCAGCAGCCACGCCCCTTCCTTGCCCGGGCATGGCTACACCTTC
>TRBD2|TRBV28|-|TRBJ2-5
CASSLLAGPSFRETQYF
TGTGCCAGCAGTTTGCTAGCGGGGCCATCATTTCGAGAGACCCAGTACTTC
>TRBD2|TRBV28|-|TRBJ2-1
CASSWGPRGGRSYNEQFF
TGTGCCAGCAGTTGGGGCCCACGGGGGGGCCGGTCCTACAATGAGCAGTTCTTC
>-|TRBV7-2|-|TRBJ2-1
CASSHTGAYGRNRSYDEQFF
TGTGCCAGCAGCCACACAGGAGCCTACGGACGAAACCGGAGTTACGATGAGCAGTTCTTC
>-|TRBV4-3|-|TRBJ2-3
CASSQDLSVTDTQYF
TGCGCCAGCAGCCAAGATCTAAGCGTGACAGATACGCAGTATTTT
>-|TRBV5-1|-|TRBJ1-2
CASSLASDISAGYTF
TGCGCCAGCAGCTTGGCCTCGGACATTTCGGCTGGCTACACCTTC
>-|TRBV7-2|-|TRBJ2-4
CASSFIDGAKNIQYF
TGTGCCAGCAGTTTCATCGACGGGGCCAAAAACATTCAGTACTTC
>-|TRBV25-1|-|TRBJ1-5
CASSDGGSGNQPQHF
TGTGCCAGCAGTGATGGTGGCAGCGGCAATCAGCCCCAGCATTTT
>TRBD1|TRBV2|-|TRBJ2-3
CASSVRGQLTDTQYF
TGTGCCAGCAGTGTGAGGGGACAGCTCACAGATACGCAGTATTTT
>-|TRBV9|-|TRBJ2-3
CASSVEAGGGDTQYF
TGTGCCAGCAGCGTAGAGGCAGGCGGAGGTGATACGCAGTATTTT
>-|TRBV24-1|-|TRBJ2-1
CATSDLQQGYNEQFF
TGTGCCACCAGTGATTTGCAACAGGGTTACAATGAGCAGTTCTTC
>-|TRBV3-1|few|TRBJ2-5
CASSQVAKETQYF
TGTGCCAGCAGCCAAGTCGCCAAGGAGACCCAGTACTTC
>TRBD2|TRBV7-2|many|TRBJ2-3
CASSLGASGGRTDTQYF
TGTGCCAGCAGCTTAGGGGCTAGCGGGGGTAGAACAGATACGCAGTATTTT
>-|TRBV5-1|few|TRBJ1-1
CASSYLTGVNTEAFF
TGCGCCAGCAGCTACCTGACCGGAGTGAACACTGAAGCTTTCTTT
>TRBD1|TRBV5-1|-|TRBJ1-2
CASSPDRGRMLGYTF
TGCGCCAGCAGCCCTGACAGGGGGCGGATGCTCGGCTACACCTTC
>TRBD1|TRBV12-3/TRBV12-4|few|TRBJ1-6
CATRTGGYNSPLHF
TGTGCCACGAGGACAGGGGGATATAATTCACCCCTCCACTTT
>TRBD1|TRBV7-2|few|TRBJ1-6
CASSLGSGTGNSPLHF
TGTGCCAGCAGCTTGGGATCCGGGACAGGGAATTCACCCCTCCACTTT
>TRBD2|TRBV7-9|-|TRBJ2-7
CASSFLSGVSYEQYF
TGTGCCAGCAGTTTTCTTAGCGGGGTTTCCTACGAGCAGTACTTC
>-|TRBV12-3/TRBV12-4|few|TRBJ2-5
CASRKGRGLETQYF
TGTGCCAGCAGAAAGGGCAGGGGATTAGAGACCCAGTACTTC
>-|TRBV16|-|TRBJ1-5
CASSQARQVNQPQHF
TGTGCCAGCAGCCAAGCGAGGCAGGTCAATCAGCCCCAGCATTTT
>TRBD1|TRBV7-9|few|TRBJ1-2
CASSSGTDGYTF
TGTGCCAGCAGTTCTGGGACAGATGGCTACACCTTC
>-|TRBV7-2|-|TRBJ2-7
CASSSPELSYEQYF
TGTGCCAGCAGCTCGCCAGAACTATCCTACGAGCAGTACTTC
>-|TRBV6-6|few|TRBJ2-7
CASSPGPSGEQYF
TGTGCCAGCAGTCCGGGGCCATCCGGGGAGCAGTACTTC
>-|TRBV12-3/TRBV12-4|-|TRBJ2-1
CASSLRSGVGGNEQFF
TGTGCCAGCAGTTTAAGGAGCGGGGTAGGGGGGAATGAGCAGTTCTTC
>TRBD1|TRBV29-1|-|TRBJ1-1
CSGSQGWNTEAFF
TGCAGCGGGTCACAGGGGTGGAACACTGAAGCTTTCTTT
>TRBD2|TRBV5-1|-|TRBJ2-5
CASSRTGGSEETQYF
TGCGCCAGCAGCCGAACGGGGGGGTCTGAGGAGACCCAGTACTTC
>-|TRBV7-8|once|TRBJ2-7
CASILGGERDEQYF
TGTGCCAGCATCCTAGGTGGCGAACGTGACGAGCAGTACTTC
>TRBD1|TRBV6-5|-|TRBJ1-5
CASSMDRDRQPQHF
TGTGCCAGCAGTATGGACAGGGATCGGCAGCCCCAGCATTTT
>-|TRBV4-3|-|TRBJ2-3
CASSQDEGAEYTDSQYF
TGCGCCAGCAGCCAAGATGAGGGAGCCGAATACACAGATTCGCAGTATTTT
>TRBD2|TRBV5-1|many|TRBJ2-5
CASSLALGLAGAQETQYF
TGCGCCAGCAGCTTGGCCCTTGGACTAGCGGGGGCTCAAGAGACCCAGTACTTC
>TRBD2|TRBV12-3/TRBV12-4|-|TRBJ2-1
CASSGGSDQFF
TGTGCCAGCAGCGGGGGGTCGGACCAGTTCTTC
>TRBD1|TRBV28|few|TRBJ2-7
CASSRTGTALREQYF
TGTGCCAGCAGCCGCACCGGGACAGCTTTACGCGAGCAGTACTTC
>-|TRBV28|few|TRBJ1-6
CASRAQTSSYNSPLHF
TGTGCCAGCAGGGCACAGACGAGCTCCTATAATTCACCCCTCCACTTT
>-|TRBV7-9|-|TRBJ2-5
CASSLGGYRQETQYF
TGTGCCAGCAGCTTAGGGGGGTATCGGCAAGAGACCCAGTACTTC
>TRBD2|TRBV5-1|once|TRBJ2-5
CAGSLRRGGKETQYF
TGCGCCGGCAGCTTGCGAAGGGGAGGGAAGGAGACCCAGTACTTC
>-|TRBV29-1|-|TRBJ2-6
CSVGPPGANVLTF
TGCAGCGTTGGGCCCCCTGGGGCCAACGTCCTGACTTTC
>-|TRBV7-2|-|TRBJ1-5
CASSLDGGGRPQHF
TGTGCCAGCAGCTTAGACGGGGGTGGGCGGCCCCAGCATTTT
>-|TRBV20-1|-|TRBJ2-5
CSGERGTGNEQYF
TGCAGTGGCGAGAGGGGGACGGGCAATGAGCAGTACTTC
>TRBD1|TRBV6-5|-|TRBJ1-2
CASSYRGQGRGYGYTF
TGTGCCAGCAGTTACCGGGGACAGGGTAGGGGCTATGGCTACACCTTC
>-|TRBV4-3|-|TRBJ1-2
CASSQDRRLANYGYTF
TGCGCCAGCAGCCAAGATCGTCGGCTGGCTAACTATGGCTACACCTTC
>-|TRBV24-1|-|TRBJ2-1
CATSDLSASTEQFF
TGTGCCACCAGTGATTTGTCGGCAAGTACCGAGCAGTTCTTC
>TRBD2|TRBV18|-|TRBJ2-5
CASSPQRGGSETQYF
TGTGCCAGCTCACCACAGCGGGGGGGCTCGGAGACCCAGTACTTC
>TRBD1|TRBV5-6|-|TRBJ2-7
CASSLIPFQGATYEQYF
TGTGCCAGCAGCTTGATCCCCTTTCAGGGGGCTACCTACGAGCAGTACTTC
>TRBD2|TRBV4-3|-|TRBJ2-1
CASTAASGGSNEQFF
TGCGCCAGCACCGCTGCTAGCGGGGGAAGTAATGAGCAGTTCTTC
>-|TRBV9|few|TRBJ2-1
CASSTSRGSEQFF
TGTGCCAGCAGCACTAGCCGAGGTAGTGAGCAGTTCTTC
>-|TRBV2|-|TRBJ2-2
CASIGLRQNTGELFF
TGTGCCAGCATCGGTCTGCGGCAAAACACCGGGGAGCTGTTTTTT
>-|TRBV6-1|-|TRBJ1-1
CASSDGIPNTEAFF
TGTGCCAGCAGTGACGGAATTCCGAACACTGAAGCTTTCTTT
>-|TRBV20-1|few|TRBJ1-6
CSAWDLPSLHF
TGCAGTGCTTGGGACCTTCCTTCCCTCCACTTT